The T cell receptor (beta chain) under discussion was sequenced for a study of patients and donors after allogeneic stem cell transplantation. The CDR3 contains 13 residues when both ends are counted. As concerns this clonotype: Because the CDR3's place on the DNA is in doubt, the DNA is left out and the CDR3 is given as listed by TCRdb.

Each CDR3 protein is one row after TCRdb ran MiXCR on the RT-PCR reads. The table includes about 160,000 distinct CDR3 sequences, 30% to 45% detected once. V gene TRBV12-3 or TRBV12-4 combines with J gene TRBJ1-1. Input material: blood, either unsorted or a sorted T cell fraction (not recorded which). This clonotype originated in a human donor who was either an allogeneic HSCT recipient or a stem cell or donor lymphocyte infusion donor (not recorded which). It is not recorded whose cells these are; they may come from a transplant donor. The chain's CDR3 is CASSFGDGTEAFF.